The 25 T cell receptor beta chains given below trace back to one sample, sequenced in a study of blood T cell repertoires in COVID-19. Data came from immunoSEQ multiplex PCR; TCRdb stores just in-frame clones and leaves some out. The data contain around 82,000 clones, about 88% of them singletons. The sample consisted of peripheral blood. All receptors derive from a man at least 80 years old with COVID-19, enrolled during active disease.

The V and J genes are TRBV11-3 and TRBJ2-3; tentative D call: TRBD2 (6 bases). Deletions cut 4 bases from V and 2 bases from J, with 10 bases between. This CDR3 spans 14 amino acids. Germline CDR1 is SGHNT and CDR2 is YENEEA. The CDR3 nucleotides read TGTGCCAGCAGCTCGGGGGTTACCACAGATACGCAGTATTTT. Amino acid sequence: CASSSGVTTDTQYF.

The CDR3 protein is CASTYAPPDTQYF. The CDR3 bases are TGTGCCAGCACCTACGCCCCCCCAGATACGCAGTATTTT. This chain connects TRBV12-3 or TRBV12-4 to TRBJ2-3; D is undetermined. The CDR3 is made up of 13 amino acids. V gave up 7 bases and J gave up 4 bases, with 12 bases separating them.

This chain links TRBV9 with TRBJ2-7; a weak D match, TRBD2 (6 bases). The CDR3 runs to 18 residues. Germline V gene data show CDR1 as SGDLS and CDR2 as YYNGEE. Deletions cut 0 bases from V and 2 bases from J, with 21 bases between. The CDR3 here is CASSVVVGVGGSAYEQYF. The CDR3 DNA is TGTGCCAGCAGCGTAGTAGTAGGGGTGGGGGGATCAGCCTACGAGCAGTACTTC.

The genes are TRBV6-6 and TRBJ1-2; D gene uncertain. This CDR3 spans 14 amino acids. V lost 7 bases and J lost 7, with 19 bases in between. CDR1 and CDR2 (germline): MNHNY, SVGAGI (reference sequence). The CDR3 coding sequence is TGTGCCAGCACCCCCCCCGGGGTTGAGGGTGGCTACACCTTC. Amino acids: CASTPPGVEGGYTF.

This rearrangement joins TRBV7-9 to TRBJ1-4; unclear D gene. The CDR3 sequence is 15 residues long. Trimming stripped 5 bases from V and 7 bases from J, with 17 bases between. The germline CDR1 and CDR2 sequences are SEHNR and FQNEAQ (reference sequence). For the CDR3, the DNA is TGTGCCAGCAGCGGAGATGCAGCTATGATTGAAAAACTGTTTTTT. Its translation is CASSGDAAMIEKLFF. Full variable domain (outside the CDR3, taken from reference TRBV7-9 and TRBJ1-4): DTGVSQNPRHKITKRGQNVTFRCDPISEHNRLYWYRQTLGQGPEFLTYFQNEAQLEKSRLLSDRFSAERPKGSFSTLEIQRTEQGDSAMYLCASSGDAAMIEKLFFGSGTQLSVL.

V gene TRBV18 combines with J gene TRBJ1-1; perhaps TRBD1 as D (5 bases). The germline V gene encodes CDR1 KGHSH and CDR2 LQKENI. Deletions cut 3 bases from V and 1 base from J, with 9 bases between. This CDR3 is built from 14 residues. CDR3 DNA: TGTGCCAGCTCACCCGCCCAGGGGAACACTGAAGCTTTCTTT. Amino acids: CASSPAQGNTEAFF.

V and J are TRBV5-6 and TRBJ2-5; possibly TRBD1 for D (6 bases). V shed 3 bases and J shed 5 bases, with 20 bases lying between them. This CDR3 spans 16 amino acids. Per the germline V gene, CDR1 is SGHDT and CDR2 is YYEEEE. The CDR3 here is CASSSFRSQGSETQYF. For the CDR3, the DNA is TGTGCCAGCAGCTCCTTCCGGTCACAGGGATCGGAGACCCAGTACTTC.

V usage is TRBV10-2 and J usage is TRBJ2-1; 9 nucleotides line up with TRBD2. The V gene end was trimmed by 3 bases and the J gene end by 0 bases; junction bases not matched to a gene: 3. The length of the CDR3 is 16 residues. Per germline, CDR1 WSHSY and CDR2 SAAADI. The chain's CDR3 is CASSDWRGGSYNEQFF. DNA for the CDR3: TGCGCCAGCAGTGACTGGCGGGGGGGCTCCTACAATGAGCAGTTCTTC.

The V gene is TRBV27, the J gene TRBJ1-2; D is perhaps TRBD1 (5 bases). Deletions cut 0 bases from V and 8 bases from J, with 16 bases between. Germline assignment: CDR1 MNHEY and CDR2 SMNVEV (reference sequence). The CDR3 length is 15 residues. Here the CDR3 reads CASSLSVRGTWGYTF. Written as DNA, the CDR3 is TGTGCCAGCAGTTTATCGGTGCGGGGGACCTGGGGCTACACCTTC.

V is TRBV3-1 (or the pseudogene TRBV3-2) and J is TRBJ1-6; a possible D gene is TRBD1 (6 bases). The germline gives CDR1 LGHDT, CDR2 YNNKEL (reference sequence). Trimming pared 1 base from V and 8 bases from J, leaving 6 bases between. CDR3 length: 13 residues. In DNA, the CDR3 is TGTGCCAGCAGCCAAGGGACAGATTCACCCCTCCACTTT. Amino acids: CASSQGTDSPLHF.

This sequence joins TRBV27 and TRBJ2-2, with 8 bases matching TRBD2. The CDR3 consists of 14 residues. Germline V gene data show CDR1 as MNHEY and CDR2 as SMNVEV (reference sequence). V gave up 9 bases and J gave up 5 bases; unmatched junction bases: 8. The CDR3 protein is CASRTGGRTGELFF. The CDR3 nucleotides read TGTGCCAGTAGGACGGGGGGGCGAACCGGGGAGCTGTTTTTT.

This clone was detected once. The chain is built from TRBV5-6 and TRBJ2-7; possibly TRBD1 for D (5 bases). CDR1 and CDR2 (germline): SGHDT, YYEEEE. This CDR3 is built from 16 residues. Trimming left V 1 base short and J 2 bases short, with 16 bases between. The CDR3 is CASSLYGQLLPYEQYF. CDR3 nucleotides: TGTGCCAGCAGCTTGTATGGACAACTACTACCCTACGAGCAGTACTTC. The whole variable domain, remainder taken from reference TRBV5-6 and TRBJ2-7, is DAGVTQSPTHLIKTRGQQVTLRCSPKSGHDTVSWYQQALGQGPQFIFQYYEEEERQRGNFPDRFSGHQFPNYSSELNVNALLLGDSALYLCASSLYGQLLPYEQYFGPGTRLTVT.

The V and J genes are TRBV19 and TRBJ2-1; 7 bases are shared with TRBD2. Germline CDR1 LNHDA, CDR2 SQIVND (reference sequence). V shed 9 bases, J shed 0 bases, and the junction held 5 bases outside the gene matches. This CDR3 has 14 residues. CDR3 nucleotides: TGTGCCAGCCAAGCGGGGAGCTCCTACAATGAGCAGTTCTTC. Its translation: CASQAGSSYNEQFF.

V is TRBV6-2 or TRBV6-3 and J is TRBJ2-3; perhaps TRBD1 as D (6 bases). From germline, CDR1 is MNHEY and CDR2 SVGEGT. V lost 6 bases and J 3 bases, leaving 16 bases between the germline ends. This CDR3 region has 15 residues. CDR3 in DNA: TGTGCCAGCAGCCTGCAGGGGAAGCTGACAGATACGCAGTATTTT. Amino acid sequence: CASSLQGKLTDTQYF.

There are a few counts of this clone. V gene TRBV5-1 combines with J gene TRBJ2-3; TRBD2 agrees at 11 bases. The CDR3 sequence is 17 residues long. CDR1 SGHRS and CDR2 YFSETQ come from the germline V gene. The ends lost 6 bases at V and 3 bases at J; junction bases unmatched: 12. The CDR3 reads CASTLLTSGKVTDTQYF. The CDR3 DNA reads as TGCGCCAGCACCCTTTTGACTAGCGGGAAAGTTACAGATACGCAGTATTTT.

The chain carries TRBV6-5 and TRBJ1-2; D is unclear. The CDR3 is made up of 13 amino acids. V was cut by 5 bases and J by 4 bases, with 11 bases left in between. CDR1 is MNHEY, CDR2 SVGAGI, per germline. CDR3 nucleotide sequence: TGTGCCAGCAGTCCACAATCTGGCTATGGCTACACCTTC. Amino acid sequence: CASSPQSGYGYTF.

CDR3 sequence: CASSLETNYEQYF. In nucleotides, the CDR3 is TGCGCCAGCAGCTTGGAGACTAACTACGAGCAGTACTTC. The rearrangement uses TRBV5-1 and TRBJ2-7, with a possible D match to TRBD2 (5 bases). The V end was cut by 0 bases, the J end by 3 bases, with 7 bases between. From germline, CDR1 is SGHRS and CDR2 YFSETQ. The CDR3 has 13 amino acids.

Only one count was recorded for this clone. J is TRBJ1-2 and V is TRBV4-3, with D perhaps matching TRBD1 (6 bases). The germline CDR1 and CDR2 sequences are LGHNA and YSLEER. This CDR3 is built from 13 residues. CDR3 in amino acids: CASADSNNYGYTF. CDR3 coding DNA: TGCGCATCCGCGGACAGCAATAACTATGGCTACACCTTC.

The chain combines TRBV5-1 with TRBJ1-1, with TRBD1 as a possible D gene (6 bases). V lost 7 bases and J lost 1, with 11 bases in between. This CDR3 is built from 13 residues. Germline V gene lookup returns CDR1 SGHRS and CDR2 YFSETQ. The CDR3 nucleotides are TGCGCCAGCTCCAAGGGGGAGAACACTGAAGCTTTCTTT. Translation: CASSKGENTEAFF.

The rearrangement links TRBV14 to TRBJ1-2; no clear D gene. V lost 2 bases to trimming and J lost 4 bases, with 11 bases between them. This CDR3 contains 14 residues. Germline CDR1 is SGHDN and CDR2 is FVKESK. CDR3 coding DNA: TGTGCCAGCAGCCAATTTAGTCAGGCCTATGGCTACACCTTC. Translation: CASSQFSQAYGYTF. Variable domain in full (rest from reference TRBV14 and TRBJ1-2): EAGVTQFPSHSVIEKGQTVTLRCDPISGHDNLYWYRRVMGKEIKFLLHFVKESKQDESGMPNNRFLAERTGGTYSTLKVQPAELEDSGVYFCASSQFSQAYGYTFGSGTRLTVV.

The chain uses TRBV10-3 and TRBJ2-6, with D tentatively TRBD1 (5 bases). This CDR3 comprises 14 residues. Germline-derived CDR1 and CDR2 are ENHRY and SYGVKD. V dropped 6 bases and J dropped 0 bases, with 6 bases sitting between them. CDR3 sequence (DNA): TGTGCCATCAGCGACAGCTCTGGGGCCAACGTCCTGACTTTC. Encoded protein: CAISDSSGANVLTF.

This clone was observed a single time. J is TRBJ1-5 and V is TRBV6-5, with 8 bases fitting TRBD1. Germline V CDR1 and CDR2: MNHEY, SVGAGI. This CDR3 contains 15 residues. The junction had 7 bases not matched to a gene; V was cut back by 6 bases and J by 3 bases. The CDR3 protein is CASRPHQGANQPQHF. The CDR3 nucleotides read TGTGCCAGCAGACCTCACCAGGGGGCCAATCAGCCCCAGCATTTT.

This clone appeared a few times. The chain recombines TRBV6-5 with TRBJ1-1; no reliable D call. CDR1 and CDR2 (germline): MNHEY, SVGAGI. Trimming cost V 6 bases and J 2 bases, with 4 bases left between them. The CDR3 extends over 11 amino acids. CDR3: CASRANTEAFF. CDR3 coding DNA: TGTGCCAGCAGAGCTAACACTGAAGCTTTCTTT.

The chain joins TRBV18 to TRBJ1-1; TRBD1 matches 8 bases. V lost 3 bases, J lost 5 bases, and 8 bases stayed unmatched. CDR3 length: 15 amino acids. Germline V lookup: CDR1 KGHSH, CDR2 LQKENI. The CDR3 coding sequence is TGTGCCAGCTCACCGCCAGGGGGCCTCATTACTGAAGCTTTCTTT. This gives the protein CASSPPGGLITEAFF. Full variable domain (rest looked up from reference TRBV18 and TRBJ1-1): NAGVMQNPRHLVRRRGQEARLRCSPMKGHSHVYWYRQLPEEGLKFMVYLQKENIIDESGMPKERFSAEFPKEGPSILRIQQVVRGDSAAYFCASSPPGGLITEAFFGQGTRLTVV.

This chain uses TRBV5-1 with TRBJ1-2; D remains unclear. CDR3 size: 15 residues. Germline V gene data show CDR1 as SGHRS and CDR2 as YFSETQ. V lost 6 bases, J lost 3 bases, and 18 bases lay in between. CDR3 protein: CASNGGSLGDYGYTF. The CDR3 DNA reads as TGCGCCAGCAACGGCGGTAGCCTGGGAGACTATGGCTACACCTTC.